What follows are 17 T cell receptor beta chains derived from one specimen sequenced in a study of blood T cell repertoires in COVID-19. The data were produced by immunoSEQ multiplex PCR, yet TCRdb's version contains in-frame clones alone and is incomplete. This sample has 250,000 to 300,000 clones, with around 91% found just once. Sequencing was performed on peripheral blood. These receptors originate from an older woman with acute or convalescent COVID-19.

This clone is a singleton in its sample. The V and J genes are TRBV28 and TRBJ1-4; TRBD1 aligns across 12 bases. The CDR3 loop spans 16 amino acids. Germline CDR1 is MDHEN and CDR2 is SYDVKM. V shed 6 bases and J 8 bases; nucleotides not matched to a gene: 10. The CDR3 loop reads CASRPGQGAVWEKLFF. As DNA, the CDR3 is TGTGCCAGCAGACCGGGACAGGGGGCAGTATGGGAAAAACTGTTTTTT.

The V call is TRBV18, the J call TRBJ2-1, with 11 positions matching TRBD1. From germline, CDR1 is KGHSH and CDR2 LQKENI. V lost 3 bases to trimming and J lost 8 bases; unmatched junction nucleotides: 3. The CDR3 is 14 amino acids. The CDR3: CASSPDRGHHEQFF. The CDR3 coding sequence is TGTGCCAGCTCACCGGACAGGGGGCATCATGAGCAGTTCTTC.

This sequence joins TRBV19 and TRBJ1-5; 10 bases are shared with TRBD1. Germline CDR1 reads LNHDA; CDR2 reads SQIVND (reference sequence). V gave up 6 bases and J gave up 1 base; unmatched junction bases: 12. The CDR3 covers 18 residues. The CDR3 is CASSLGTGARGSNQPQHF. The CDR3, as DNA: TGTGCCAGTAGCCTCGGGACAGGGGCTCGCGGGAGCAATCAGCCCCAGCATTTT. The whole variable domain, filled in from reference TRBV19 and TRBJ1-5, reads DGGITQSPKYLFRKEGQNVTLSCEQNLNHDAMYWYRQDPGQGLRLIYYSQIVNDFQKGDIAEGYSVSREKKESFPLTVTSAQKNPTAFYLCASSLGTGARGSNQPQHFGDGTRLSIL.

The J gene is TRBJ1-5, the V gene TRBV9; a possible D gene is TRBD1 (6 bases). CDR3 size: 17 residues. Trimming stripped 0 bases from V and 3 bases from J, with 16 bases between. Germline V gene data show CDR1 as SGDLS and CDR2 as YYNGEE. CDR3 amino acids: CASSVVATGQVNQPQHF. The CDR3 bases are TGTGCCAGCAGCGTAGTTGCCACAGGGCAAGTCAATCAGCCCCAGCATTTT.

Notes on this clone: Other DNA sequences in this specimen translate into the identical CDR3. This chain joins TRBV18 and TRBJ1-1; D is unclear. Germline lookup yields CDR1 KGHSH and CDR2 LQKENI. V was clipped by 3 bases and J by 0 bases, with 5 bases between them. The CDR3 sequence is 13 residues long. For the CDR3, the DNA is TGTGCCAGCTCACCCGGGGTGAACACTGAAGCTTTCTTT. This codes for CASSPGVNTEAFF.

V is TRBV29-1 and J is TRBJ2-1; D perhaps matches TRBD2 (5 bases). The V end lost 5 bases, the J end lost 5 bases, and 16 bases lay between the germline ends. This CDR3 region has 14 residues. Germline-derived CDR1 and CDR2 are SQVTM and ANQGSEA. CDR3 loop: CSVSSRVRDNEQFF. The CDR3 coding sequence is TGCAGCGTTTCCTCCCGGGTGCGGGACAATGAGCAGTTCTTC.

CDR3 protein: CASSLGTSLTDTQYF. The CDR3 nucleotides are TGTGCCAGCAGCTTAGGGACTAGTCTCACAGATACGCAGTATTTT. The J gene is TRBJ2-3, the V gene TRBV7-9; the match to TRBD2 covers 7 bases. CDR3 length: 15 residues. Germline CDR1 SEHNR, CDR2 FQNEAQ (reference sequence). The V segment lost 1 base and the J segment 2 bases; nucleotides outside the gene matches: 3. The complete variable domain, with remaining parts taken from reference TRBV7-9 and TRBJ2-3, reads DTGVSQNPRHKITKRGQNVTFRCDPISEHNRLYWYRQTLGQGPEFLTYFQNEAQLEKSRLLSDRFSAERPKGSFSTLEIQRTEQGDSAMYLCASSLGTSLTDTQYFGPGTRLTVL.

The chain joins TRBV27 to TRBJ1-2, with TRBD1 matching over 8 bases. This CDR3 has 14 amino acids. Germline V gene data show CDR1 as MNHEY and CDR2 as SMNVEV (reference sequence). Germline trimming cut 2 bases from V and 6 bases from J; bases unmatched to any gene: 5. Here the CDR3 reads CASSLTGQVNGYTF. The DNA for the CDR3 is TGTGCCAGCAGTTTAACGGGACAGGTTAATGGCTACACCTTC.

This clone came up a few times. The rearrangement uses TRBV6-2 or TRBV6-3 and TRBJ2-1; TRBD2 aligns across 7 bases. From germline, CDR1 is MNHEY and CDR2 SVGEGT. Trimming took 5 bases from V and 5 from J; bases not matched to a gene: 9. The CDR3 length is 15 residues. The CDR3 DNA reads as TGTGCCAGCAGTCGCCTGAGCGGGGTTAACAATGAGCAGTTCTTC. It is translated as CASSRLSGVNNEQFF.

The chain combines TRBV7-7 with TRBJ2-7; maybe TRBD1 (6 bases). The CDR3 loop spans 14 amino acids. Trimming shortened V by 5 bases and J by 0 bases, and 11 bases separated the two germline ends. Looked up from germline, CDR1 is SSHAT and CDR2 is FNYEAQ (reference sequence). The CDR3 sequence: CASSPTGSSYEQYF. The CDR3 DNA reads as TGTGCCAGCAGCCCCACAGGGAGCTCCTACGAGCAGTACTTC.

CDR3 residues: CASSSTGGNSGNTIYF. CDR3 sequence (DNA): TGTGCCAGCAGCTCCACAGGGGGCAACTCTGGAAACACCATATATTTT. The V call is TRBV7-2, the J call TRBJ1-3; 9 bases fit TRBD1. Germline CDR1 SGHTA, CDR2 FQGNSA. The CDR3 is made up of 16 amino acids. With V trimmed by 4 bases and J by 0 bases, 4 bases remained unmatched.

This rearrangement joins TRBV5-5 to TRBJ2-7; 10 nucleotides agree with TRBD1. Looked up from germline, CDR1 is SGHKS and CDR2 is YYEKEE (reference sequence). The CDR3 contains 15 residues. V gave up 4 bases and J gave up 5 bases; unmatched junction bases: 9. The CDR3 protein is CASSPTGTGENEQYF. The CDR3 DNA is TGTGCCAGCAGCCCCACCGGGACAGGGGAAAACGAGCAGTACTTC.

This rearrangement joins TRBV7-2 to TRBJ1-2, with unresolved D. V was shortened by 1 base and J by 0 bases, with 6 bases between the two germline ends. The length of the CDR3 is 14 residues. From germline, CDR1 is SGHTA and CDR2 FQGNSA. The CDR3 DNA is TGTGCCAGCAGCTTAGGACTCTCTAACTATGGCTACACCTTC. Translating gives CASSLGLSNYGYTF.

The chain uses TRBV18 and TRBJ2-7; tentatively, D is TRBD2 (6 bases). The CDR3 is 15 residues long. Germline assignment: CDR1 KGHSH and CDR2 LQKENI. V lost 4 bases and J lost 6, with 19 bases in between. This CDR3 reads CASSRTSPRFGEQYF. Written as DNA, the CDR3 is TGTGCCAGCTCACGCACTAGCCCCAGGTTTGGCGAGCAGTACTTC.

The J gene is TRBJ2-5, the V gene TRBV5-6; 14 bases match TRBD2. The CDR3 totals 17 residues. The ends lost 0 bases at V and 5 bases at J; junction bases unmatched: 6. Germline V gene sequence: CDR1 SGHDT, CDR2 YYEEEE. In DNA form, the CDR3 reads TGTGCCAGCAGCTTGGGGACTAGCGGGGGGTTCTGGGAGACCCAGTACTTC. Translated, it gives CASSLGTSGGFWETQYF.

The chain combines TRBV19 with TRBJ1-2; 9 nucleotides agree with TRBD1. The CDR3 runs 14 residues. The junction had 8 bases not matched to a gene; V was cut back by 4 bases and J by 8 bases. CDR1 and CDR2 (germline): LNHDA, SQIVND (reference sequence). In nucleotides, the CDR3 is TGTGCCAGTAGTACCAACGGACAGGGGTCCGGCTACACCTTC. Translating gives CASSTNGQGSGYTF.

This sequence joins TRBV7-9 and TRBJ1-2; D remains ambiguous. Germline assignment: CDR1 SEHNR and CDR2 FQNEAQ (reference sequence). This CDR3 is built from 13 residues. The germline V and J ends were trimmed by 6 bases and 6 bases, with 14 bases remaining between them. The CDR3 loop is CASSGPYGDGYTF. The CDR3 DNA reads as TGTGCCAGCAGTGGCCCATACGGGGATGGCTACACCTTC.